This is a list of T cell receptor beta chains from one sample in a study of cytomegalovirus exposure and HLA in healthy donors. This table comes from immunoSEQ multiplex PCR, and its TCRdb copy is limited to in-frame clones, with some not included. The sample shows roughly 120,000 clones, around 70% of them seen only once. The sequencing sample was made of PBMCs. The receptors here all came from a woman in her 70s in good health and CMV-seropositive. Each CDR3 is given with its conserved first and last residue. The D gene is left open where the match is weak. Not every row has a clone size; where given, it reads once, few, many or a size class.

J: TRBJ2-7
size: -
D: TRBD2
V: TRBV7-2
CDR3: CASSYLAGGTYEQYF
DNA: TGTGCCAGCAGCTATTTAGCGGGGGGGACTTACGAGCAGTACTTC

J: TRBJ1-3
size: -
D: -
V: TRBV30
CDR3: CAWSSGLTGNTIYF
DNA: TGTGCCTGGAGCTCGGGACTCACTGGAAACACCATATATTTT

J: TRBJ1-1
size: -
D: -
V: TRBV20-1
CDR3: CSARGSTEAFF
DNA: TGCAGTGCTCGGGGGTCCACGGAAGCTTTCTTT

J: TRBJ1-5
size: -
D: -
V: TRBV2
CDR3: CASSQGLNQPQHF
DNA: TGTGCCAGCAGTCAGGGTCTCAATCAGCCCCAGCATTTT

J: TRBJ2-3
size: -
D: -
V: TRBV29-1
CDR3: CSVLTSTDTQYF
DNA: TGCAGCGTTTTAACAAGCACAGATACGCAGTATTTT

J: TRBJ2-2
size: -
D: TRBD2
V: TRBV2
CDR3: CASTKTSGGAGTGELFF
DNA: TGTGCCAGCACCAAGACTAGCGGGGGGGCCGGCACCGGGGAGCTGTTTTTT

J: TRBJ2-2
size: -
D: -
V: TRBV30
CDR3: CAWTFGLVTGELFF
DNA: TGTGCCTGGACTTTCGGACTTGTCACCGGGGAGCTGTTTTTT

J: TRBJ1-2
size: -
D: -
V: TRBV6-1
CDR3: CASSVSGNYGYTF
DNA: TGTGCCAGCAGTGTGTCGGGGAACTATGGCTACACCTTC

J: TRBJ2-1
size: few
D: TRBD2
V: TRBV5-1
CDR3: CASSSHSAGGQNEQFF
DNA: TGCGCCAGCAGCTCGCACTCTGCGGGGGGGCAGAATGAGCAGTTCTTC

J: TRBJ2-3
size: -
D: TRBD2
V: TRBV10-1
CDR3: CASSDPSGGIEDTQYF
DNA: TGCGCCAGCAGTGATCCTAGCGGGGGGATAGAAGATACGCAGTATTTT

J: TRBJ1-2
size: -
D: -
V: TRBV7-2
CDR3: CASSLGDNYGYTF
DNA: TGTGCCAGCAGTCTCGGGGATAACTATGGCTACACCTTC

J: TRBJ2-5
size: -
D: TRBD2
V: TRBV19
CDR3: CASSSQRGTQYF
DNA: TGTGCCAGTAGTTCCCAGCGGGGGACCCAGTACTTC

J: TRBJ1-5
size: -
D: TRBD1
V: TRBV6-5
CDR3: CASRPTGQGQPQHF
DNA: TGTGCCAGCAGGCCCACGGGACAGGGTCAGCCCCAGCATTTT

J: TRBJ1-1
size: -
D: TRBD1
V: TRBV10-3
CDR3: CATTTGGPNTEAFF
DNA: TGTGCCACCACGACAGGGGGCCCGAACACTGAAGCTTTCTTT

J: TRBJ2-5
size: -
D: TRBD1
V: TRBV6-5
CDR3: CASSFQGDSWWETQYF
DNA: TGTGCCAGCAGTTTCCAGGGGGACAGTTGGTGGGAGACCCAGTACTTC

J: TRBJ1-6
size: -
D: -
V: TRBV9
CDR3: CASSLSSNSPLHF
DNA: TGTGCCAGCAGCCTAAGTAGTAATTCACCCCTCCACTTT

J: TRBJ2-7
size: -
D: -
V: TRBV7-6
CDR3: CASSSRAEYEQYF
DNA: TGTGCCAGCAGCTCCCGAGCGGAATACGAGCAGTACTTC

J: TRBJ1-2
size: few
D: -
V: TRBV14
CDR3: CASSQEGGIGGYTF
DNA: TGTGCCAGCAGCCAAGAAGGGGGAATCGGTGGCTACACCTTC

J: TRBJ2-7
size: few
D: -
V: TRBV19
CDR3: CASSIRTVGEQYF
DNA: TGTGCCAGTAGTATCCGGACAGTTGGCGAGCAGTACTTC

J: TRBJ2-1
size: -
D: TRBD1
V: TRBV6-5
CDR3: CASSYGTANPNEQFF
DNA: TGTGCCAGCAGTTACGGGACAGCTAATCCCAATGAGCAGTTCTTC

J: TRBJ1-4
size: -
D: -
V: TRBV6-5
CDR3: CASSTGGGYNEKLFF
DNA: TGTGCCAGCAGTACCGGGGGGGGGTATAATGAAAAACTGTTTTTT

J: TRBJ2-1
size: -
D: TRBD2
V: TRBV6-5
CDR3: CASSSLAGGSNEQFF
DNA: TGTGCCAGCAGTTCTCTAGCGGGGGGGAGCAATGAGCAGTTCTTC

J: TRBJ2-7
size: -
D: -
V: TRBV7-2
CDR3: CASSLAYGDGAYEQYF
DNA: TGTGCCAGCAGCTTAGCCTACGGGGATGGGGCCTACGAGCAGTACTTC

J: TRBJ2-3
size: -
D: TRBD2
V: TRBV2
CDR3: CASTISGGAADTQYF
DNA: TGTGCCAGCACCATTAGCGGGGGGGCCGCAGATACGCAGTATTTT